This note documents a single T cell receptor beta chain sequence. Its matching antigen is unknown. At one end, the junction sequence differs from germline, possibly due to a read error. This specimen belongs to a study of tumor and adjacent non-tumor tissue in lung cancer. Study-level points and caveats: In normal lung, the top 100 clones were significantly more dominant than in tumor. Significantly higher TCR diversity was found in tumor than normal lung.

Three rounds of nested PCR, following a modified ARM-PCR protocol, produced the TCRbeta library. TCRdb re-called the multiplex PCR reads with MiXCR, one entry per CDR3 protein. This sample yields 100,000 to 120,000 distinct CDR3 sequences, of which nearly 85% are seen a single time; 22% belongs to the top ten. No cell sorting was done before RNA was extracted from the tissue. The CDR3 extends over 16 amino acids. The germline V gene encodes CDR1 SGHDT and CDR2 YYEEEE. Sequenced input: lung tumor tissue. The clonotype was recovered from a man between 65 and 80 years old with non-small cell lung cancer. The chain employs TRBV5-6 and TRBJ2-7; 8 bases line up with TRBD1. CDR3 nucleotide sequence: TGTGCCAGCACCTCTAACAGGGGGAACTTTAGGTACGAGCATTACTTC. Its translation is CASTSNRGNFRYEHYF. The complete variable domain, with remaining parts taken from reference TRBV5-6 and TRBJ2-7, reads DAGVTQSPTHLIKTRGQQVTLRCSPKSGHDTVSWYQQALGQGPQFIFQYYEEEERQRGNFPDRFSGHQFPNYSSELNVNALLLGDSALYLCASTSNRGNFRYEHYFGPGTRLTVT.